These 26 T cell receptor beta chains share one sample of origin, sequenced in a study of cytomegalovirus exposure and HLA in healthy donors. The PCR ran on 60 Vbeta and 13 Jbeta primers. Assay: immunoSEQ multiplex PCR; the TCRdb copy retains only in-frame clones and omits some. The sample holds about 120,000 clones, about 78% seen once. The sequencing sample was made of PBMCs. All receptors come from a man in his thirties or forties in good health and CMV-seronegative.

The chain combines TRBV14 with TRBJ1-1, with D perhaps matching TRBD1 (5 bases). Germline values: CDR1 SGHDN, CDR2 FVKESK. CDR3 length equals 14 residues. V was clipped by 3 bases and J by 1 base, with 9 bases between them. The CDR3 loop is CASSHGRGNTEAFF. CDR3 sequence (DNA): TGTGCCAGCAGCCATGGAAGGGGGAACACTGAAGCTTTCTTT.

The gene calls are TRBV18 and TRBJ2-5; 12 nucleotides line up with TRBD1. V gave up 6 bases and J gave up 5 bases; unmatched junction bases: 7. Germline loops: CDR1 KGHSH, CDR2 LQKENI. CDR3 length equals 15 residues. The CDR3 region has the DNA TGTGCCAGCTCCCCGGGACAGGGGGCGCCGGAGACCCAGTACTTC. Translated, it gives CASSPGQGAPETQYF.

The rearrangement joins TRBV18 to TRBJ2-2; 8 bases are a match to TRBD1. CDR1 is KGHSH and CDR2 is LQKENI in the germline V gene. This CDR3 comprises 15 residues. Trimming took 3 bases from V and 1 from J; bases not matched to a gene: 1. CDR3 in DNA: TGTGCCAGCTCACCCGGGACAGGGAACACCGGGGAGCTGTTTTTT. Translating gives CASSPGTGNTGELFF. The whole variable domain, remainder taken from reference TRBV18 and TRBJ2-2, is NAGVMQNPRHLVRRRGQEARLRCSPMKGHSHVYWYRQLPEEGLKFMVYLQKENIIDESGMPKERFSAEFPKEGPSILRIQQVVRGDSAAYFCASSPGTGNTGELFFGEGSRLTVL.

The CDR3 is CASSLGPGDRGYTF. CDR3 sequence (DNA): TGTGCCAGCAGCTTAGGCCCGGGGGACCGTGGCTACACCTTC. This sequence joins TRBV13 and TRBJ1-2; a possible D gene is TRBD1 (5 bases). Germline CDR1 reads PRHDT; CDR2 reads FYEKMQ (reference sequence). Trimming took 0 bases from V and 7 from J, leaving 12 bases between them. The CDR3 sequence is 14 residues long.

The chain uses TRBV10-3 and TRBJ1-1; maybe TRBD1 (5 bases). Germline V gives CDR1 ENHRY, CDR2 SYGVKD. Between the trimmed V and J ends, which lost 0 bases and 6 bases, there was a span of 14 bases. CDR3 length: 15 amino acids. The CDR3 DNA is TGTGCCATCAGTGAGTCGGGGGGTCAGGAGGCTGAAGCTTTCTTT. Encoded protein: CAISESGGQEAEAFF.

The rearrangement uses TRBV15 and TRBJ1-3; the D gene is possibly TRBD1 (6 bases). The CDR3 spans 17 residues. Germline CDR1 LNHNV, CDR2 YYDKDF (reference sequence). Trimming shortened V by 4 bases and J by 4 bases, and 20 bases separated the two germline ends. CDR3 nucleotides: TGTGCCACCAGCAAAGGAACAGGGCCCCCGGGAGGAAACACCATATATTTT. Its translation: CATSKGTGPPGGNTIYF.

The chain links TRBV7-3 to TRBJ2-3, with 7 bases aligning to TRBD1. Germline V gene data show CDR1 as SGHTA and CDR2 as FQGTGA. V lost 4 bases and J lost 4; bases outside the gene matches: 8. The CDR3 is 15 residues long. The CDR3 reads CASSSNTGAADTQYF. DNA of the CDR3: TGTGCCAGCAGCTCAAATACAGGGGCGGCAGATACGCAGTATTTT.

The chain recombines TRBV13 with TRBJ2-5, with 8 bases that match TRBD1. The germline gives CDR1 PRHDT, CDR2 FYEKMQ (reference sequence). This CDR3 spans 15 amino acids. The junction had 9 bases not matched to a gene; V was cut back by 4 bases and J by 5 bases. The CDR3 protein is CASSSPSDRVETQYF. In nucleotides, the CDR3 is TGTGCCAGCAGCTCCCCATCGGACAGGGTGGAGACCCAGTACTTC.

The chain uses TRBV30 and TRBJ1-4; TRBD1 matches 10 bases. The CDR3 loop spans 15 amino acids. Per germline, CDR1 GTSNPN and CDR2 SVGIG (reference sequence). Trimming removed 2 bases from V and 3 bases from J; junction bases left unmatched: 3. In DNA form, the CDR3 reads TGTGCCTGGAGTTTTGACAGGGGGCCTAATGAAAAACTGTTTTTT. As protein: CAWSFDRGPNEKLFF.

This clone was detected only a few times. In nucleotides, the CDR3 is TGTGCCAGCAGTGATAATTGGGGCAATAGCAATCAGCCCCAGCATTTT. Translated: CASSDNWGNSNQPQHF. The chain couples TRBV28 to TRBJ1-5; D may be TRBD1 (5 bases). Germline lookup yields CDR1 MDHEN and CDR2 SYDVKM. The CDR3 runs to 16 residues. The germline V and J ends were trimmed by 5 bases and 0 bases, with 14 bases remaining between them. The full variable domain, rest sourced from reference TRBV28 and TRBJ1-5, is DVKVTQSSRYLVKRTGEKVFLECVQDMDHENMFWYRQDPGLGLRLIYFSYDVKMKEKGDIPEGYSVSREKKERFSLILESASTNQTSMYLCASSDNWGNSNQPQHFGDGTRLSIL.

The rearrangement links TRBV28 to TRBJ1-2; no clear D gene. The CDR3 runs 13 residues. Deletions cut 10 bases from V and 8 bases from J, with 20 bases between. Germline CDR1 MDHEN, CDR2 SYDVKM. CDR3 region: CATRGGNPRGYTF. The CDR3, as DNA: TGTGCCACCCGGGGAGGGAACCCTCGGGGCTACACCTTC.

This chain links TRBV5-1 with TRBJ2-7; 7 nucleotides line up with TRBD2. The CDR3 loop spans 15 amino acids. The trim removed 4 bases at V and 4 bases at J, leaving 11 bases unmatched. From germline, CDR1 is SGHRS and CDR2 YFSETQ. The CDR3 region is CASSPRASGGYEQYF. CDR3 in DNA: TGCGCCAGCAGCCCTAGGGCTAGCGGCGGTTACGAGCAGTACTTC.

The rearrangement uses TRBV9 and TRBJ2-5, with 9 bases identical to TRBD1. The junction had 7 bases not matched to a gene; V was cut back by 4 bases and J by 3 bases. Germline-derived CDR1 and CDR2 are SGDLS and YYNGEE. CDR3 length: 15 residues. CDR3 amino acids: CASSPQRTGEETQYF. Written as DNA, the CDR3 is TGTGCCAGCAGCCCCCAAAGGACAGGGGAAGAGACCCAGTACTTC.

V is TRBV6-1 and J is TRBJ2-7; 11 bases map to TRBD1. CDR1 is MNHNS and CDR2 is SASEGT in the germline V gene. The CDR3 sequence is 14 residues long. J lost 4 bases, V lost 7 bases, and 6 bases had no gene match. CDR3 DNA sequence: TGTGCCAGCACCACCGGGACAGGGGGGTACGAGCAGTACTTC. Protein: CASTTGTGGYEQYF.

The CDR3 DNA reads as TGTGCCAGCAGCTTATTTGCAGGGGGCATCGGGGAGCTGTTTTTT. This translates into CASSLFAGGIGELFF. This chain joins TRBV7-3 and TRBJ2-2; 8 nucleotides line up with TRBD1. Germline V gives CDR1 SGHTA, CDR2 FQGTGA. The CDR3 is 15 amino acids. With V trimmed by 2 bases and J by 7 bases, 6 bases remained unmatched.

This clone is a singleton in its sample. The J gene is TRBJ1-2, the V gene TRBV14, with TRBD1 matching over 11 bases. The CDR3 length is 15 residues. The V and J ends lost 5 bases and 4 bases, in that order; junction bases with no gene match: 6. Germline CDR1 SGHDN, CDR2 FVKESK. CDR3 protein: CASSKGTGGRYGYTF. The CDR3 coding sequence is TGTGCCAGCAGCAAGGGGACAGGGGGTCGCTATGGCTACACCTTC.

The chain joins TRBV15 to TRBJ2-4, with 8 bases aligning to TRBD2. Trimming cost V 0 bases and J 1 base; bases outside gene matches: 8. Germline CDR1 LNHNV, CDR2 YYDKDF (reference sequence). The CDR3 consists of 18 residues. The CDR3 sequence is CATSREGAGGRAKNIQYF. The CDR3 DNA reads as TGTGCCACCAGCAGAGAGGGGGCGGGGGGTAGGGCCAAAAACATTCAGTACTTC.

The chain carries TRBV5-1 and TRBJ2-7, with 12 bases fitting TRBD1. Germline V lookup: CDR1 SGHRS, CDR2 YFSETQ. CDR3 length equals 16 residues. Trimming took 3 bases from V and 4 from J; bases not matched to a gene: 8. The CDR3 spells CASSWGPGQGAYEQYF. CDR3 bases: TGCGCCAGCAGCTGGGGACCGGGACAGGGGGCTTACGAGCAGTACTTC.

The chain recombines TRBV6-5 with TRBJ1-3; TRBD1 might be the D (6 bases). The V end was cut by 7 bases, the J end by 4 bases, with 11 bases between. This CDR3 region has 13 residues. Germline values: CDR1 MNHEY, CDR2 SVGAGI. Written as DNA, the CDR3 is TGTGCCAGCACTTCAGGGGACGGAAACACCATATATTTT. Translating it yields CASTSGDGNTIYF.

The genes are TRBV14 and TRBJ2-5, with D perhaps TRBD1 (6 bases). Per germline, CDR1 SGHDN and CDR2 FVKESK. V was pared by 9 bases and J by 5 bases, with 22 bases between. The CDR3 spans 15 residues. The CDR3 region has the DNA TGTGCCAGATCCCGGGACCGCTCTCAGGGGGAGACCCAGTACTTC. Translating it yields CARSRDRSQGETQYF.

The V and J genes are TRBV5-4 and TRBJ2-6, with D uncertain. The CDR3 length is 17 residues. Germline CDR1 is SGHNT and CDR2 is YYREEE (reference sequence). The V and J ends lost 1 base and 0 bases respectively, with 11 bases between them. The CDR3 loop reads CASSLSTVFSGANVLTF. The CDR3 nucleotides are TGTGCCAGCAGCTTGTCGACTGTTTTCTCTGGGGCCAACGTCCTGACTTTC.

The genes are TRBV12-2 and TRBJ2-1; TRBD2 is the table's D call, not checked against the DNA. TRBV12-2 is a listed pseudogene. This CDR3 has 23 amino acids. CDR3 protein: CASRSSWAVLTSGGAIAYNEQFF. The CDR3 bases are TGTGCAAGTCGCTCCTCTTGGGCGGTTCTGACTAGCGGGGGGGCGATAGCCTACAATGAGCAGTTCTTC.

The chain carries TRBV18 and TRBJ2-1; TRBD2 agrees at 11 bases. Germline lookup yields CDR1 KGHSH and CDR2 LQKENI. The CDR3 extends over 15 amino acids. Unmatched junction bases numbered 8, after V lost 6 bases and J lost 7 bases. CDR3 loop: CASSHSGGAANEQFF. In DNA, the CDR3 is TGTGCCAGCTCTCATAGCGGGGGGGCCGCAAATGAGCAGTTCTTC.

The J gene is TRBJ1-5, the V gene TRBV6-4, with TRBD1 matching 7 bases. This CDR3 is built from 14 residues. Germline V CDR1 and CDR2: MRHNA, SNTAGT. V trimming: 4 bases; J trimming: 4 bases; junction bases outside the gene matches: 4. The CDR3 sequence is CASSGPTGNQPQHF. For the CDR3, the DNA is TGTGCCAGCAGTGGGCCGACAGGGAATCAGCCCCAGCATTTT.

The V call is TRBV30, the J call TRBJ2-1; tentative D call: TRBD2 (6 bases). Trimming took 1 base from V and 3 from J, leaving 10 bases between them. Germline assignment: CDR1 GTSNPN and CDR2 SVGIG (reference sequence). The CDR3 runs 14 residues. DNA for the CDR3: TGTGCCTGGAGTGGGGGGGATTTCTACAATGAGCAGTTCTTC. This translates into CAWSGGDFYNEQFF. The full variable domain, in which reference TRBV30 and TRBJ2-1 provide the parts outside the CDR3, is SQTIHQWPATLVQPVGSPLSLECTVEGTSNPNLYWYRQAAGRGLQLLFYSVGIGQISSEVPQNLSASRPQDRQFILSSKKLLLSDSGFYLCAWSGGDFYNEQFFGPGTRLTVL.

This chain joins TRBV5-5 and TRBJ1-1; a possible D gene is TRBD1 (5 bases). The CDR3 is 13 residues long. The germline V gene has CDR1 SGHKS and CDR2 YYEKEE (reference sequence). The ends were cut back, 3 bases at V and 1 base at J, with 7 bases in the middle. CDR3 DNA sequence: TGTGCCAGCAGCTCGCAGGGGAACACTGAAGCTTTCTTT. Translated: CASSSQGNTEAFF.